Sample share makes the clone carrying this T cell receptor (beta chain) medium-sized. This sample was included in a study of cytomegalovirus exposure and HLA in healthy donors. Trimming removed 5 bases from V and 0 bases from J, with 14 bases in between. CDR1 SGDLS and CDR2 YYNGEE come from the germline V gene. CDR3 length: 15 residues. Amplification used 60 Vbeta primers and 13 Jbeta primers. Method: immunoSEQ multiplex PCR; TCRdb's copy keeps in-frame clones and lacks some. Of approximately 100,000 clones listed, roughly 70% are singletons. The sequenced sample was PBMCs. The chain has TRBV9 and TRBJ1-1, with D perhaps matching TRBD1 (5 bases). The clonotype originates from a middle-aged man in good health and CMV-seropositive. The CDR3 DNA is TGTGCCAGCAGACCCCGGGACTTTCTGAACACTGAAGCTTTCTTT. This translates into CASRPRDFLNTEAFF. The full variable domain, with the rest looked up from reference TRBV9 and TRBJ1-1, is DSGVTQTPKHLITATGQRVTLRCSPRSGDLSVYWYQQSLDQGLQFLIQYYNGEERAKGNILERFSAQQFPDLHSELNLSSLELGDSALYFCASRPRDFLNTEAFFGQGTRLTVV.